This T cell receptor beta chain derives from a study of Graves' ophthalmopathy and Graves' hyperthyroidism (dated by TCRdb to the late 2010s). Background on the whole study: Peripheral blood was collected before any treatment was given, at the time of initial diagnosis. TCR beta repertoire signatures were used to distinguish Graves' ophthalmopathy from Graves' hyperthyroidism and to predict progression to ophthalmopathy. In total, 135 blood samples were TCR-sequenced: some 40 ophthalmopathy, approximately 80 hyperthyroidism and approximately 17 hyperthyroidism-to-ophthalmopathy patients. To explore V-J signatures that separate ophthalmopathy from hyperthyroidism, a discovery set of about 96 patients was enrolled, consisting of approximately 44 with ophthalmopathy and roughly 59 with stable hyperthyroidism. An independent validation cohort comprised 18 hyperthyroidism patients and 15 to 17 patients who later progressed from hyperthyroidism to ophthalmopathy. In more than five hyperthyroidism patients, the T-cell repertoires found in thyroid tissue were compared with those found in blood. Once sampling was done, hyperthyroidism patients were given methimazole at a starting dose of 30 mg daily, while ophthalmopathy patients were given high-dose intravenous methylprednisolone. The approximately 97 discovery patients were randomly divided into training and test sets at a 7:3 ratio.

For repertoire sequencing, the TCR beta CDR3 regions were amplified from RNA transcripts. The first round was an RT-PCR using HTBI primers with the Qiagen OneStep RT-PCR kit, and this first round was followed by a second-round multiplex PCR, then size selection and purification. Libraries were sequenced on an Illumina HiSeq2000 using paired-end 100 bp reads. Under the source paper's analysis protocol: Reads were processed with SOAPnuke, discarding reads with adapters, uncalled bases, mean Phred below 15, or no exact constant-primer or identifier match. COPE v1.2.5 was used to merge high-quality paired reads. Unique nucleotide sequences were defined as clonotypes and aligned to IMGT TRB V, D and J references using MiTCR v1.1. The analysis was limited to V-J combinations with a frequency above 0.0001, which together covered 99.2% of the repertoires. A TCR clonal expansion and chaos score per V-J combination was defined as the ratio of F50 clonal expansion to chaos observed in the TCRdist matrix. Welch's t-statistics and random forest were used to reduce the features to 10 to 15 V-J combinations, which were then used as input to a naive Bayes classifier. Thyroid-blood repertoire similarity was quantified with the Morisita-Horn index. TCRdb handled the public reads itself, with Q25 trimming in fastp and clone calling in MiXCR, and kept productive beta chains. A single entry per CDR3 protein holds the most common genes and DNA from its merged rows. It is TCRdb's table, rather than the study itself, that gives the V and J calls and clone size. The sample records about 480,000 distinct CDR3 sequences, 13% to 15% of which are singletons. 9.8% of the sample comes from the top ten.

With regard to this clonotype: Its antigen is still unknown. No base-level quality is on record; no much larger clone is a single base apart.

What the study reported, not specific to this receptor: Most expanded thyroid clonotypes with a frequency above 0.001 also appeared in blood, which suggests that blood repertoires may reflect the immune response in the thyroid. In validation, the model predicted ophthalmopathy progression with about 64% sensitivity and roughly 78% specificity; fewer than 15 predicted patients were CT-confirmed with GO in a median of approximately 6.5 months. No statistical method was used to set the sample size in advance, and the investigators knew which group each participant was assigned to. In cross-validation, the 13-signature model distinguished ophthalmopathy from stable hyperthyroidism with less than 90% sensitivity and approximately 81% specificity, while in the test set the corresponding values were about 80% and 75%.

Ophthalmopathy patients had moderately to severely active disease, Clinical Activity Score of at least 3, NOSPECS grade of at least 4, and disease duration under 3 months. Patients with other autoimmune diseases, uncontrolled infections, pregnancy or lactation were excluded. Diagnosis was based on clinical symptoms, serum thyroxine, TRAb, thyroid ultrasound and orbital computed tomography. Ficoll-Paque density gradient centrifugation was used to isolate PBMCs from approximately 10 ml of fresh peripheral blood. Trizol reagent was used to extract the total RNA, and its quality was then checked on an Agilent 2100 Bioanalyzer. Reading the germline V gene gives CDR1 MNHEY and CDR2 SVGAGI. At the junction V is shortened by 4 bases and J by 3 bases; bases outside the gene matches: 4. Reading from cysteine to phenylalanine, the CDR3 counts 16 amino acids. The sequence is cut down to CDR3 DNA, 48 bases in frame from base 1.

The source of this sequence is a woman aged 30 to 39 with Graves' ophthalmopathy. Donor details come from another sample of the same person, matched by shared clones. Sample: blood. The chain links TRBV6-5 with TRBJ2-6; a stretch of 9 junction bases matches TRBD1. At the DNA level, the sequence is TGTGCCAGCAGTTCCGGGACAGGGAGTGGGGCCAACGTCCTGACTTTC. Translated, this gives CASSSGTGSGANVLTF.